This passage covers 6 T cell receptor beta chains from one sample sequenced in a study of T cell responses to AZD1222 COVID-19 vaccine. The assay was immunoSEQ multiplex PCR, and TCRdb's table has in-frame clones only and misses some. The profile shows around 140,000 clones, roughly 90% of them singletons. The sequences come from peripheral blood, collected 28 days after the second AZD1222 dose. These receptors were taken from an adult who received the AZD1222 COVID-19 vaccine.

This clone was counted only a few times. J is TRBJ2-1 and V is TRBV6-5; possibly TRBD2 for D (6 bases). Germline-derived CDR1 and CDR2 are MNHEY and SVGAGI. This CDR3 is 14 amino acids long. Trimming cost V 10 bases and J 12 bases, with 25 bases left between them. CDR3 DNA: TGTGCCACCTCCGAGGGCGGGACCGTAAGACGGCAGTTCTTC. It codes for CATSEGGTVRRQFF.

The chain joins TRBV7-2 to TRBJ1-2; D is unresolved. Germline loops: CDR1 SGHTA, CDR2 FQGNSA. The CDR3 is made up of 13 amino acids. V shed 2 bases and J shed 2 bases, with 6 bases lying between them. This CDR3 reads CASSLKLNYGYTF. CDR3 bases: TGTGCCAGCAGCTTAAAACTGAACTATGGCTACACCTTC.

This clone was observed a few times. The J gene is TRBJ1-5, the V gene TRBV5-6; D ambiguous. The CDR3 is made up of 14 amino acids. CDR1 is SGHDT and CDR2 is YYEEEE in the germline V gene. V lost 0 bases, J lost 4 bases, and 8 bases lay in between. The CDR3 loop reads CASSLGQLNQPQHF. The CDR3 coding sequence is TGTGCCAGCAGCTTGGGTCAGCTAAATCAGCCCCAGCATTTT.

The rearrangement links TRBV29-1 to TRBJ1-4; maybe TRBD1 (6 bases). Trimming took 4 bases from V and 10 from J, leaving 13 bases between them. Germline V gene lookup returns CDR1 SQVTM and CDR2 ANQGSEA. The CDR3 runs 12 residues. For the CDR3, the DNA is TGCAGCGTTGGACAAGGGGGGGGAAAACTGTTTTTT. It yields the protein CSVGQGGGKLFF.

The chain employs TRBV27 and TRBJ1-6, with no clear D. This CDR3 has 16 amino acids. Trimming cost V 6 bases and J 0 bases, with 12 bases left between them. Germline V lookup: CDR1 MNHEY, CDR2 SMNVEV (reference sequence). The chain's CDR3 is CASRTLLSSYNSPLHF. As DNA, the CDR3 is TGTGCCAGCAGAACCCTTCTTAGCTCCTATAATTCACCCCTCCACTTT.

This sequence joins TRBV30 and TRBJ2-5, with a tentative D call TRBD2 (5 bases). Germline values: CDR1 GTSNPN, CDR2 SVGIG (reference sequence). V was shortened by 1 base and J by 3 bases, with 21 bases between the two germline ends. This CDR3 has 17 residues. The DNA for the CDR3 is TGTGCCTGGAGTGACGCGGGTTTAAGACTAAAGGAAGAGACCCAGTACTTC. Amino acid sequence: CAWSDAGLRLKEETQYF. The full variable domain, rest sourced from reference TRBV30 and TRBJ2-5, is SQTIHQWPATLVQPVGSPLSLECTVEGTSNPNLYWYRQAAGRGLQLLFYSVGIGQISSEVPQNLSASRPQDRQFILSSKKLLLSDSGFYLCAWSDAGLRLKEETQYFGPGTRLLVL.